This T cell receptor (beta chain) was documented in a study of blood T cell repertoires in COVID-19 (TCRdb year 2020). Describing the broader study: Collaborator samples came from the United States, Italy and Spain and covered acute and convalescent phases of COVID-19. The prospective study material was composed of cDNA or gDNA derived from T cells, B-cell-depleted T cells, or PBMCs. Deeply sampled blood TCRbeta repertoires from subjects exposed to, actively infected with, or recovered from COVID-19 were included in the dataset. The repertoires were released in a freely available public database intended as a resource for research on the immune response to SARS-CoV-2. The samples were drawn from the first 160 participants of the ongoing ImmuneRACE study and from 950 to 1,500 subjects provided by 6 global collaborators. Nearly every sample came with metadata listing a de-identified subject ID, COVID-19 status, age in years and sex. HLA class I and class II types, where available, came from metadata supplied by the sample provider rather than from assay-based typing. Overall results and qualifications from the work: How much clinical and demographic metadata was included differed by source and by participant, and the metadata was provided uncurated.

Comments on this clone: Its antigen is unknown. Base qualities are not recorded, but no much larger clone differs from it by a single base.

In the germline V gene (reference sequence), CDR1 corresponds to SGHNT and CDR2 to YYREEE. After removal of 1 base from V and 4 bases from J, the junction retains 1 base not matched to a gene. Counted from cysteine to phenylalanine, this CDR3 has 15 amino acids. The entry retains the CDR3 DNA only, 45 bases that are in frame from base 1. TCRbeta CDR3 regions were amplified from genomic DNA using the immunoSEQ Assay, a bias-controlled multiplex PCR. Processing in the source paper ran as follows. The number of nucleated cells in each sample was estimated by amplification of reference gene primers within the assay. Sequence reads were collapsed and filtered to measure the absolute abundance of every unique TCRbeta CDR3 rearrangement. For each sample, productive Simpson clonality was calculated as the square root of Simpson's diversity index over productive rearrangements. This is the immuneACCESS table as TCRdb keeps it, with only in-frame sequences that have V and J called. A part of the clones is gone; compared with another copy, unresolved V genes explain less than half, and the rest is unexplained. V, J and clone size are taken as reported in that table, and D and trimming were inferred from the DNA itself. The sample table contains 250,000 or so clones; only one count was recorded for roughly 89% of them. The ten largest clones represent 2% to 2.5% of the sample.

One collaborating source in Seattle enrolled patients while the patients were actively infected and followed the patients over time throughout the course of disease. Each collaborating institution followed its own protocols to collect whole blood in K2EDTA tubes. For TCRbeta analysis, collaborator samples were shipped as frozen whole blood, as isolated PBMCs, or as DNA extracted from either sample type. The source is a woman in her sixties with COVID-19, enrolled during active disease. The sequencing input was peripheral blood. The sequence is built from TRBV5-4 and TRBJ2-3; 12 central bases correspond to TRBD2. The DNA sequence reads TGTGCCAGCAGCTTGACTAGCGGGGGGCCAGATACGCAGTATTTT. Its protein product is CASSLTSGGPDTQYF.